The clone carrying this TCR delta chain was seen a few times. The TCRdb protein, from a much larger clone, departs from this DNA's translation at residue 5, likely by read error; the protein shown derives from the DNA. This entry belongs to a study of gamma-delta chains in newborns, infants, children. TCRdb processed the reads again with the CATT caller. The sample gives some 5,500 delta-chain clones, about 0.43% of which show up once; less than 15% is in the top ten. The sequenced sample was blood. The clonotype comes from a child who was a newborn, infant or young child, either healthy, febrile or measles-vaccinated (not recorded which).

The CDR3 bases are TGTGCCTGTGACTGCTGGGGGACTTTGACAGCACAACTCTTCTTT. Translating it yields CACDCWGTLTAQLFF. V and J are TRDV2 and TRDJ2, with 8 bases identical to TRDD3. The CDR3 is made up of 15 amino acids. The germline V gene has CDR1 GEAIGNYY and CDR2 EKD. The ends lost 3 bases at V and 0 bases at J; junction bases unmatched: 2.